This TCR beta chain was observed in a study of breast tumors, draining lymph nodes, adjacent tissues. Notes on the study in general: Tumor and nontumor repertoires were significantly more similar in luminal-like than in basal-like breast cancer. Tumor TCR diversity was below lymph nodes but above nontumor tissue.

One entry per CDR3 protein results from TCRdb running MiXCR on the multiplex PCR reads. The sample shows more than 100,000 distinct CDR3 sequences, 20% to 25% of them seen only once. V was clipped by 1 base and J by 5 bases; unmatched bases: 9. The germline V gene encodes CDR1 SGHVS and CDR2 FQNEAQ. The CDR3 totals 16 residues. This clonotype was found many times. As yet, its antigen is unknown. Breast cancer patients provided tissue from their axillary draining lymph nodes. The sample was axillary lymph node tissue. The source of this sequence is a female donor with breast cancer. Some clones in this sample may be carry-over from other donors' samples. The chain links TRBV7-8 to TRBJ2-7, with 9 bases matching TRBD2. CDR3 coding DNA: TGTGCCAGCAGCTTAGGTCTCCTAGCGGGAAGCCACGAGCAGTACTTC. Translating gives CASSLGLLAGSHEQYF. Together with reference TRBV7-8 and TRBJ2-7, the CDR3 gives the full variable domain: GAGVSQSPRYKVAKRGQDVALRCDPISGHVSLFWYQQALGQGPEFLTYFQNEAQLDKSGLPSDRFFAERPEGSVSTLKIQRTQQEDSAVYLCASSLGLLAGSHEQYFGPGTRLTVT.